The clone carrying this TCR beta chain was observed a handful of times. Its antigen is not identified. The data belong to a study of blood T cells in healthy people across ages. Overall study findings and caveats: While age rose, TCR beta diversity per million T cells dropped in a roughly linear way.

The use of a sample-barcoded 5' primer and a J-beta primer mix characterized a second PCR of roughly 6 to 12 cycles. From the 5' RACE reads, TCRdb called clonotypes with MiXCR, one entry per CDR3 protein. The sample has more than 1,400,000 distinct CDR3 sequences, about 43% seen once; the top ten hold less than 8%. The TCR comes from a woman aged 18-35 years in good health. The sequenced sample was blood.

The CDR3 loop reads CATRTGNTEAFF. The CDR3 DNA follows: TGTGCCACAAGGACGGGGAACACTGAAGCTTTCTTT. The V gene is TRBV11-2, the J gene TRBJ1-1, with no clear D. Germline CDR1 reads SGHAT; CDR2 reads FQNNGV. This CDR3 comprises 12 residues. V lost 10 bases to trimming and J lost 1 base, with 10 bases between them.